This TCR beta chain stems from a study of blood T cell repertoires in COVID-19. In the source study's methods: Counts of nucleated cells, estimated from reference gene primer amplification, were obtained. The method was immunoSEQ multiplex PCR; TCRdb's version includes in-frame clones alone and lacks a portion of them. That table furnishes V, J and clone size, whereas the DNA furnished D and trimming. The sample shows more than 55,000 clones, around 92% of them seen only once. CDR1 is SGHNT, CDR2 YYREEE, per germline (reference sequence). V was cut by 6 bases and J by 1 base, with 11 bases left in between. This CDR3 region has 13 residues.

The clonotype originates from a man between 50 and 59 years old with active COVID-19. The specimen sequenced was peripheral blood. The rearrangement joins TRBV5-4 to TRBJ2-7; TRBD1 might be the D (5 bases). CDR3 DNA sequence: TGTGCCAGCACATGGGCAGGGTCCTACGAGCAGTACTTC. It is translated as CASTWAGSYEQYF.